This note documents a single TCR beta chain sequence. This sample stems from a study of blood T cells in healthy people across ages. The use of a sample-barcoded 5' primer and a J-beta primer mix characterized a second PCR of roughly 6 to 11 cycles. TCRdb itself ran the 5' RACE reads through MiXCR, one entry per CDR3 protein. The sample lists more than 1 million distinct CDR3 sequences; 40% to 45% were seen once. The TCR sequence derives from a woman aged 60 to 75 in good health. Material: blood.

This CDR3 is CASSQAFPGNSYNEQFF. The CDR3 DNA follows: TGTGCCAGCAGCCAAGCCTTTCCGGGAAATTCCTACAATGAGCAGTTCTTC. The genes are TRBV3-1 and TRBJ2-1, with TRBD2 as a possible D gene (5 bases). The CDR3 totals 17 residues. The germline V gene encodes CDR1 LGHDT and CDR2 YNNKEL (reference sequence). Trimming stripped 1 base from V and 1 base from J, with 14 bases between.